This T cell receptor (beta chain) was sequenced during a study of blood T cell repertoires in COVID-19. The protocol was immunoSEQ multiplex PCR, while the TCRdb copy is restricted to in-frame clones and leaves out a portion. Among about 280,000 clones listed, 86% were seen once. V shed 0 bases and J shed 3 bases, with 24 bases lying between them. The germline gives CDR1 ENHRY, CDR2 SYGVKD. This CDR3 has 20 residues. This chain uses TRBV10-3 with TRBJ2-4; tentative D call: TRBD1 (6 bases). Specimen: peripheral blood. This sequence originates from a woman in her twenties or thirties who had recovered from COVID-19. CDR3 amino acids: CAISESIGTVAGDDKNIQYF. The CDR3, as DNA: TGTGCCATCAGTGAGTCGATAGGGACGGTGGCAGGGGATGACAAAAACATTCAGTACTTC.